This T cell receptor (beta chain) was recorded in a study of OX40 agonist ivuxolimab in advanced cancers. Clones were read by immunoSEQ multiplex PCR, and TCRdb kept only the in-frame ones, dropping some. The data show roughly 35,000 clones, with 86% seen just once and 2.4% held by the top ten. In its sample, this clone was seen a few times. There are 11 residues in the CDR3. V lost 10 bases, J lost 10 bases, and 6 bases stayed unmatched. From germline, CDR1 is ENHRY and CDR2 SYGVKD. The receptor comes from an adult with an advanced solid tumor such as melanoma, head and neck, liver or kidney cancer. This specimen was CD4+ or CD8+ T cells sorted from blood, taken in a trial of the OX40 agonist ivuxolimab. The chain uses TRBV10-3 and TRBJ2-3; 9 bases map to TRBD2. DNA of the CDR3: TGTGCCACCTCTAGCGGGGAGCCGCAGTATTTT. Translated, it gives CATSSGEPQYF.